This passage covers 9 T cell receptor beta chains from one sample sequenced in a study of blood T cell repertoires in COVID-19 (dated by TCRdb to about 2020). The library was prepared using the immunoSEQ multiplex PCR assay. The clones in this table, taken by TCRdb from immuneACCESS, are in-frame only. Not every clone is retained; where verified, under half of the shortfall comes from an unresolved V gene, and the cause of the rest is unknown. Recorded for this sample are tens of thousands of clones; over 65% of them occurred a single time. The ten largest account for about 14% of the sample. Sequencing was performed on peripheral blood. Receptors were obtained from a man aged 50 or older with active or convalescent COVID-19.

The chain couples TRBV3-1 (or the pseudogene TRBV3-2) to TRBJ2-3; 7 bases map to TRBD2. J lost 8 bases, V lost 4 bases, and 12 bases had no gene match. The length of the CDR3 is 15 residues. The germline CDR1 and CDR2 sequences are LGHDT and YNNKEL (reference sequence). Written as DNA, the CDR3 is TGTGCCAGCAGCCTGGGAGCGGGGATCGGTGGTACGCAGTATTTT. Amino acids: CASSLGAGIGGTQYF.

This clone was seen only a few times. The chain recombines TRBV7-3 with TRBJ2-3; no definite D call. This CDR3 is built from 15 residues. Trimming pared 5 bases from V and 4 bases from J, leaving 16 bases between. CDR1 is SGHTA and CDR2 is FQGTGA in the germline V gene. CDR3 protein: CASSARLGPADTQYF. CDR3 nucleotide sequence: TGTGCCAGCAGCGCGAGGCTGGGTCCCGCAGATACGCAGTATTTT.

The V gene is TRBV30, the J gene TRBJ1-5; D unclear. CDR1 is GTSNPN, CDR2 SVGIG, per germline (reference sequence). V shed 2 bases and J shed 3 bases, with 8 bases lying between them. CDR3 length: 13 residues. CDR3 amino acids: CAWSLADNQPQHF. The CDR3 DNA reads as TGTGCCTGGAGTCTCGCAGACAATCAGCCCCAGCATTTT. Supplemented by reference TRBV30 and TRBJ1-5, the full variable domain reads SQTIHQWPATLVQPVGSPLSLECTVEGTSNPNLYWYRQAAGRGLQLLFYSVGIGQISSEVPQNLSASRPQDRQFILSSKKLLLSDSGFYLCAWSLADNQPQHFGDGTRLSIL.

A single count supports this clone. The CDR3 spells CASSRLGGSETQYF. Here the CDR3 DNA reads TGCGCCAGCAGCCGCCTTGGGGGCTCGGAGACCCAGTACTTC. V usage is TRBV5-1 and J usage is TRBJ2-5, with D possibly matching TRBD1 (6 bases). CDR3 size: 14 residues. The V and J ends lost 4 bases and 5 bases respectively, with 15 bases between them. CDR1 and CDR2 from the germline V gene are SGHRS and YFSETQ.

The table lists this clone with a count of one. This sequence joins TRBV6-5 and TRBJ2-1; no clear D gene. Trimming removed 0 bases at V and 6 bases at J, with 9 bases between. This CDR3 is built from 14 residues. The V gene's germline CDR1 is MNHEY and CDR2 SVGAGI. CDR3 loop: CASSYSIQANEQFF. The CDR3 nucleotides are TGTGCCAGCAGTTACTCGATTCAGGCCAATGAGCAGTTCTTC.

The chain joins TRBV29-1 to TRBJ1-1; 9 bases line up with TRBD1. Unmatched junction bases numbered 7, after V lost 5 bases and J lost 0 bases. The CDR3 spans 15 residues. Germline V gene sequence: CDR1 SQVTM, CDR2 ANQGSEA. CDR3 sequence reads: CSVSPGTGLNTEAFF. The CDR3 DNA follows: TGCAGCGTTAGTCCCGGGACAGGGCTGAACACTGAAGCTTTCTTT.

This rearrangement joins TRBV2 to TRBJ1-6; D is undetermined. The CDR3 covers 15 residues. Germline-derived CDR1 and CDR2 are SNHLY and FYNNEI. V lost 2 bases and J lost 10, with 15 bases in between. DNA for the CDR3: TGTGCCAGCAGTGAAAGCCGCGGGGAAAAATCACCCCTCCACTTT. It translates to CASSESRGEKSPLHF. Full variable domain (rest looked up from reference TRBV2 and TRBJ1-6): EPEVTQTPSHQVTQMGQEVILRCVPISNHLYFYWYRQILGQKVEFLVSFYNNEISEKSEIFDDQFSVERPDGSNFTLKIRSTKLEDSAMYFCASSESRGEKSPLHFGNGTRLTVT.

V is TRBV6-5 and J is TRBJ1-5, with a weak D call TRBD1 (6 bases). The V and J ends lost 2 bases and 9 bases respectively, with 17 bases between them. The CDR3 runs to 15 residues. Germline lookup yields CDR1 MNHEY and CDR2 SVGAGI. CDR3 nucleotides: TGTGCCAGCAGTTACAACGACAAAGGGGGTTTGCCCCAGCATTTT. Protein product: CASSYNDKGGLPQHF.

The chain carries TRBV5-5 and TRBJ2-7, with 7 bases matching TRBD2. With 3 bases clipped from V and 6 bases from J, the junction kept 6 bases outside the gene matches. The CDR3 consists of 13 residues. The germline CDR1 and CDR2 sequences are SGHKS and YYEKEE (reference sequence). In nucleotides, the CDR3 is TGTGCCAGCAGCTGGGGTGCGGGGGTCGAGCAGTACTTC. The encoded protein is CASSWGAGVEQYF.